The 9 T cell receptor beta chains below all came from one sample that was sequenced in a study of blood T cell repertoires in COVID-19. Clones were read by immunoSEQ multiplex PCR, and TCRdb kept only the in-frame ones, dropping some. This sample has under 450,000 clones, with roughly 77% found just once. Sequencing was carried out using peripheral blood. The receptors derive from a human donor with acute or convalescent COVID-19. The donor label of this sample is uncertain.

This clone was counted a single time. The chain has TRBV10-2 and TRBJ1-1; D may be TRBD1 (5 bases). The CDR3 consists of 14 residues. Between the trimmed V and J ends, which lost 6 bases and 0 bases, there was a span of 11 bases. Germline lookup yields CDR1 WSHSY and CDR2 SAAADI. This CDR3 is CASRGVGVNTEAFF. DNA for the CDR3: TGCGCCAGCAGAGGGGTTGGGGTGAACACTGAAGCTTTCTTT.

The chain employs TRBV9 and TRBJ2-1; 9 bases fit TRBD2. The CDR3 has 19 residues. J lost 4 bases, V lost 0 bases, and 14 bases had no gene match. CDR1 and CDR2 from the germline V gene are SGDLS and YYNGEE. CDR3 nucleotides: TGTGCCAGCAGCGTAGCTACGTCCACCCAGACTAGCGGTTACAATGAGCAGTTCTTC. The encoded protein is CASSVATSTQTSGYNEQFF.

The rearrangement links TRBV7-9 to TRBJ1-2, with D possibly being TRBD1 (6 bases). Germline assignment: CDR1 SEHNR and CDR2 FQNEAQ (reference sequence). Trimming took 11 bases from V and 4 from J, leaving 26 bases between them. CDR3 length: 16 residues. The DNA for the CDR3 is TGTGCCGGATCAGGGACATTGAATGGGATTGGCTATGGCTACACCTTC. Protein: CAGSGTLNGIGYGYTF.

In this sample, this clone turned up a few times. V is TRBV29-1 and J is TRBJ1-2; D possibly corresponds to TRBD1 (5 bases). The CDR3 loop spans 10 amino acids. The germline V gene encodes CDR1 SQVTM and CDR2 ANQGSEA. V was trimmed by 4 bases and J by 6 bases, leaving 6 bases between them. The CDR3 DNA reads as TGCAGCGTTGGACAGAATGGCTACACCTTC. Translation gives CSVGQNGYTF.

This clone appeared once. The rearrangement uses TRBV5-1 and TRBJ1-2; a weak D match, TRBD1 (6 bases). The CDR3 is made up of 14 amino acids. Germline V gives CDR1 SGHRS, CDR2 YFSETQ. V was clipped by 4 bases and J by 8 bases, with 18 bases between them. The CDR3 loop is CASSLSSPGQGYTF. In DNA form, the CDR3 reads TGCGCCAGCAGCCTATCAAGTCCGGGACAAGGCTACACCTTC.

The rearrangement links TRBV12-5 to TRBJ2-7; TRBD1 agrees at 7 bases. Germline lookup yields CDR1 LGHNT and CDR2 FRNRAP. The CDR3 contains 14 residues. The V and J ends lost 7 bases and 3 bases, in that order; junction bases with no gene match: 9. The CDR3, as DNA: TGTGCTAGTGCCCTAGAACAGGGGCGCTACGAGCAGTACTTC. The encoded protein is CASALEQGRYEQYF.

The chain is built from TRBV15 and TRBJ1-1, with D unresolved. Germline V gene lookup returns CDR1 LNHNV and CDR2 YYDKDF (reference sequence). V shed 1 base and J shed 4 bases, with 13 bases lying between them. This CDR3 has 15 amino acids. CDR3 sequence reads: CATSRGAASRTEAFF. The CDR3 nucleotides read TGTGCCACCAGCAGAGGTGCCGCGAGTCGCACTGAAGCTTTCTTT.

The J gene is TRBJ2-7, the V gene TRBV28; D possibly corresponds to TRBD2 (7 bases). Germline CDR1 and CDR2: MDHEN and SYDVKM. Trimming pared 2 bases from V and 7 bases from J, leaving 15 bases between. This CDR3 has 14 amino acids. CDR3 residues: CASSLRGGRWEQYF. Here the CDR3 DNA reads TGTGCCAGCAGTTTAAGGGGGGGGAGATGGGAGCAGTACTTC.

The chain couples TRBV29-1 to TRBJ1-1; D gene unclear. CDR1 and CDR2 from the germline V gene are SQVTM and ANQGSEA. Trimming removed 4 bases at V and 0 bases at J, with 9 bases between. This CDR3 contains 13 residues. The CDR3 spells CSVGRAMNTEAFF. DNA for the CDR3: TGCAGCGTTGGGAGGGCAATGAACACTGAAGCTTTCTTT.